The 29 T cell receptor beta chains presented below share a single source sample, sequenced in a study of resident and recirculating memory T cells in vitiligo. TCRdb's table, derived via immunoSEQ multiplex PCR, lists solely in-frame clones and lacks some. The sample consists of 75,000 to 85,000 clones, roughly 94% of them appearing once. Material: blood. The receptor source for this set is a male donor with vitiligo.

The rearrangement joins TRBV29-1 to TRBJ2-4, with 12 positions matching TRBD2. The CDR3 sequence is 17 residues long. Trimming took 4 bases from V and 8 from J; bases not matched to a gene: 15. CDR1 is SQVTM, CDR2 ANQGSEA, per germline. Here the CDR3 DNA reads TGCAGCGTTGCGAGCCATGTCCTAGCGGGAGGGAGGTACATTCAGTACTTC. Amino acids: CSVASHVLAGGRYIQYF.

In this sample, this clone turned up once. The chain carries TRBV14 and TRBJ2-3; D is uncertain. Germline CDR1 is SGHDN and CDR2 is FVKESK. V shed 4 bases and J shed 6 bases, with 8 bases lying between them. The CDR3 has 12 amino acids. CDR3 loop: CASSRGLDTQYF. The DNA for the CDR3 is TGTGCCAGCAGCCGAGGTTTGGATACGCAGTATTTT.

This clone ranks as medium-sized. This chain connects TRBV28 to TRBJ2-7, with TRBD2 as a possible D gene (6 bases). The CDR3 spans 16 residues. The V gene lost 5 bases and the J gene lost 1 base, with 18 bases spanning the gap. CDR1 and CDR2 (germline): MDHEN, SYDVKM. The CDR3 loop is CASSPPTGRNSYEQYF. The CDR3 coding sequence is TGTGCCAGCAGTCCCCCTACCGGGAGAAATTCCTACGAGCAGTACTTC.

The V gene is TRBV7-3, the J gene TRBJ2-1; 8 bases align to TRBD1. Germline trimming cut 2 bases from V and 6 bases from J; bases unmatched to any gene: 6. CDR1 and CDR2 from the germline V gene are SGHTA and FQGTGA. The CDR3 has 15 amino acids. Here the CDR3 reads CASSLSGQVTNEQFF. The CDR3 DNA is TGTGCCAGCAGCTTATCGGGACAGGTCACCAATGAGCAGTTCTTC. The whole variable domain, filled in from reference TRBV7-3 and TRBJ2-1, reads GAGVSQTPSNKVTEKGKYVELRCDPISGHTALYWYRQSLGQGPEFLIYFQGTGAADDSGLPNDRFFAVRPEGSVSTLKIQRTERGDSAVYLCASSLSGQVTNEQFFGPGTRLTVL.

The CDR3 region has the DNA TGTGCCAGCAGCTCCCTTGGGGGGACAGGCGCTAACTATGGCTACACCTTC. Encoded protein: CASSSLGGTGANYGYTF. The genes are TRBV7-6 and TRBJ1-2; 8 nucleotides align to TRBD1. Trimming took 4 bases from V and 0 from J; bases not matched to a gene: 10. CDR1 is SGHVS, CDR2 FNYEAQ, per germline. This CDR3 has 17 residues.

The chain has TRBV18 and TRBJ1-2, with D perhaps matching TRBD1 (6 bases). The CDR3 covers 14 residues. Looked up from germline, CDR1 is KGHSH and CDR2 is LQKENI. With 5 bases removed from V and 8 bases from J, the gap between germline ends came to 18 bases. CDR3 loop: CASSYREESQGYTF. As DNA, the CDR3 is TGTGCCAGCTCATACAGGGAAGAGAGTCAAGGCTACACCTTC. Full variable domain (missing parts from reference TRBV18 and TRBJ1-2): NAGVMQNPRHLVRRRGQEARLRCSPMKGHSHVYWYRQLPEEGLKFMVYLQKENIIDESGMPKERFSAEFPKEGPSILRIQQVVRGDSAAYFCASSYREESQGYTFGSGTRLTVV.

This clone was counted once. The rearrangement links TRBV18 to TRBJ2-1, with 7 bases aligning to TRBD1. V shed 2 bases and J 8 bases; nucleotides not matched to a gene: 6. The germline V gene has CDR1 KGHSH and CDR2 LQKENI. The CDR3 runs 14 residues. The CDR3 protein is CASSPTTGYDEQFF. The CDR3 DNA sequence: TGTGCCAGCTCACCAACGACAGGGTACGATGAGCAGTTCTTC.

The rearrangement links TRBV7-2 to TRBJ2-3; D perhaps matches TRBD2 (6 bases). The V gene lost 8 bases and the J gene lost 3 bases, with 18 bases spanning the gap. There are 15 residues in the CDR3. In germline, CDR1 is SGHTA, CDR2 FQGNSA. CDR3 protein: CASPPGALWTDTQYF. In DNA form, the CDR3 reads TGTGCCAGCCCCCCGGGAGCATTGTGGACAGATACGCAGTATTTT.

The chain links TRBV11-2 to TRBJ2-1, with 9 positions matching TRBD2. The CDR3 spans 16 residues. CDR1 is SGHAT and CDR2 is FQNNGV in the germline V gene. With 4 bases clipped from V and 8 bases from J, the junction kept 12 bases outside the gene matches. Here the CDR3 reads CASSWRATSGRDEQFF. The CDR3 DNA follows: TGTGCCAGCAGCTGGCGGGCGACTAGCGGTCGGGATGAGCAGTTCTTC.

The genes are TRBV21-1 and TRBJ2-1; TRBD2 reflects the table's D call only, with no check against the DNA. TRBV21-1 is a listed pseudogene. CDR3 length equals 16 residues. CDR3 amino acids: CASSKLAGEWYNEQFF. For the CDR3, the DNA is TGTGCCAGCAGCAAATTAGCGGGAGAATGGTACAATGAGCAGTTCTTC.

This chain uses TRBV27 with TRBJ1-1; 11 nucleotides agree with TRBD1. Germline V CDR1 and CDR2: MNHEY, SMNVEV (reference sequence). Trimming at V came to 0 bases and at J to 2 bases, leaving 8 bases not matched to a gene. CDR3 length equals 18 residues. CDR3 sequence reads: CASSLSIGTGGRNTEAFF. The CDR3 region has the DNA TGTGCCAGCAGTTTATCGATCGGGACAGGGGGGAGAAACACTGAAGCTTTCTTT.

The chain employs TRBV4-1 and TRBJ1-2, with D possibly TRBD1 on 5 matching bases. CDR1 is MGHRA, CDR2 YSYEKL, per germline. CDR3 size: 14 residues. The V end lost 3 bases, the J end lost 9 bases, and 17 bases lay between the germline ends. CDR3 coding DNA: TGCGCCAGCAGCCAGGGGGACTCCCGTTGGAGCTACACCTTC. This codes for CASSQGDSRWSYTF.

The J gene is TRBJ1-3, the V gene TRBV28; 9 bases align to TRBD1. V was pared by 5 bases and J by 4 bases, with 6 bases of the junction left unmatched. CDR1 is MDHEN and CDR2 is SYDVKM in the germline V gene. CDR3 length: 15 residues. The CDR3 spells CASSPTGGKGNTIYF. The CDR3, as DNA: TGTGCCAGCAGTCCAACAGGGGGCAAGGGAAACACCATATATTTT.

The CDR3 region is CAIRTGLAGGYEQFF. The CDR3 coding sequence is TGTGCCATCAGGACCGGACTAGCGGGAGGGTATGAGCAGTTCTTC. The V call is TRBV10-3, the J call TRBJ2-1; 15 positions agree with TRBD2. V shed 6 bases, J shed 8 bases, and the junction held 5 bases outside the gene matches. Germline CDR1 ENHRY, CDR2 SYGVKD. The CDR3 totals 15 residues.

This chain connects TRBV2 to TRBJ2-1; 7 bases match TRBD2. J was trimmed by 5 bases and V by 5 bases; bases with no gene match: 12. The CDR3 has 16 amino acids. Germline V gene sequence: CDR1 SNHLY, CDR2 FYNNEI. The CDR3 DNA is TGTGCCAGCAGTTCTTCTCGGGGGGAGGGCAACAATGAGCAGTTCTTC. Amino acid sequence: CASSSSRGEGNNEQFF.

The CDR3 DNA sequence: TGTGCCAGCGGGTTGGAGGAAGTCTACGAGCAGTACTTC. Translating it yields CASGLEEVYEQYF. V usage is TRBV7-9 and J usage is TRBJ2-7; D may be TRBD2 (5 bases). The CDR3 is 13 amino acids. Germline loops: CDR1 SEHNR, CDR2 FQNEAQ (reference sequence). The V and J ends lost 8 bases and 3 bases respectively, with 14 bases between them.

The CDR3 spells CASSLVRGNSGNTIYF. The CDR3 DNA reads as TGTGCCAGCAGCTTAGTAAGGGGGAACTCTGGAAACACCATATATTTT. The chain links TRBV7-9 to TRBJ1-3, with TRBD1 as a possible D gene (6 bases). The germline V gene has CDR1 SEHNR and CDR2 FQNEAQ (reference sequence). Trimming removed 1 base at V and 0 bases at J, with 10 bases between. This CDR3 has 16 amino acids.

This chain uses TRBV28 with TRBJ2-7, with 9 nucleotides matching TRBD2. The CDR3 loop spans 15 amino acids. V lost 5 bases, J lost 1 base, and 6 bases stayed unmatched. CDR1 MDHEN and CDR2 SYDVKM come from the germline V gene. CDR3 nucleotides: TGTGCCAGCAGTGGAGGAGCGGGAGGTTCCTACGAGCAGTACTTC. Encoded protein: CASSGGAGGSYEQYF.

The J gene is TRBJ1-2, the V gene TRBV4-1; a weak D match, TRBD1 (5 bases). Trimming shortened V by 3 bases and J by 4 bases, and 12 bases separated the two germline ends. Per the germline V gene, CDR1 is MGHRA and CDR2 is YSYEKL. The CDR3 loop spans 14 amino acids. The CDR3 DNA reads as TGCGCCAGCAGCCAGCCCGGGACTCTCTATGGCTACACCTTC. Residues: CASSQPGTLYGYTF.

The chain is built from TRBV29-1 and TRBJ2-3; 10 nucleotides agree with TRBD2. Germline V gives CDR1 SQVTM, CDR2 ANQGSEA. V lost 8 bases to trimming and J lost 5 bases; unmatched junction nucleotides: 4. This CDR3 region has 12 residues. CDR3 in amino acids: CSPWTSGDTQYF. CDR3 DNA sequence: TGCAGCCCTTGGACTAGCGGAGATACGCAGTATTTT.

The gene calls are TRBV7-3 and TRBJ1-5, with 7 nucleotides matching TRBD1. The germline gives CDR1 SGHTA, CDR2 FQGTGA. The trim removed 3 bases at V and 3 bases at J, leaving 2 bases unmatched. The CDR3 length is 14 residues. Here the CDR3 DNA reads TGTGCCAGCAGCTTTGACAGGGTCAATCAGCCCCAGCATTTT. Translation gives CASSFDRVNQPQHF.

The genes are TRBV4-2 and TRBJ1-4; D is uncertain. The CDR3 extends over 15 amino acids. Trimming left V 1 base short and J 8 bases short, with 14 bases between. The germline V gene has CDR1 LGHNA and CDR2 YNFKEQ. CDR3 residues: CASSQGAGDGEKLFF. The CDR3 bases are TGTGCCAGCAGCCAAGGAGCCGGGGATGGAGAAAAACTGTTTTTT.

The chain recombines TRBV11-3 with TRBJ1-2; no firm D call. The CDR3 consists of 13 residues. Germline assignment: CDR1 SGHNT and CDR2 YENEEA. The V and J ends lost 5 bases and 5 bases respectively, with 12 bases between them. The chain's CDR3 is CASSEVPGYGYTF. The CDR3 nucleotides are TGTGCCAGCAGCGAGGTCCCCGGGTATGGCTACACCTTC.

The rearrangement uses TRBV10-3 and TRBJ1-4, with 9 bases lining up with TRBD1. The V segment lost 6 bases and the J segment 5 bases; nucleotides outside the gene matches: 7. The CDR3 is 15 residues long. CDR1 and CDR2 from the germline V gene are ENHRY and SYGVKD. The CDR3 loop is CAISNSGTGNEKLFF. The CDR3 DNA follows: TGTGCCATCAGCAACTCCGGGACAGGGAATGAAAAACTGTTTTTT.

J is TRBJ2-2 and V is TRBV9, with a possible D match to TRBD2 (6 bases). This CDR3 comprises 16 residues. V was shortened by 4 bases and J by 3 bases, with 16 bases between the two germline ends. CDR1 and CDR2 (germline): SGDLS, YYNGEE. The chain's CDR3 is CASSPTGGSYTGELFF. CDR3 nucleotides: TGTGCCAGCAGCCCCACTGGGGGGAGTTACACCGGGGAGCTGTTTTTT.

This chain links TRBV2 with TRBJ1-2; 7 bases match TRBD1. The CDR3 extends over 15 amino acids. Germline V gives CDR1 SNHLY, CDR2 FYNNEI. J was trimmed by 2 bases and V by 5 bases; bases with no gene match: 8. CDR3 protein: CASSSISDRNYGYTF. The CDR3 DNA follows: TGTGCCAGCAGTTCTATTTCGGACAGGAACTATGGCTACACCTTC.

The chain uses TRBV11-2 and TRBJ2-5; TRBD2 matches 9 bases. CDR1 SGHAT and CDR2 FQNNGV come from the germline V gene. CDR3 length: 17 amino acids. Germline trimming cut 4 bases from V and 2 bases from J; bases unmatched to any gene: 11. The CDR3 DNA follows: TGTGCCAGCAGCTCTAACGGACTAGCGTTTGGGCAAGAGACCCAGTACTTC. As protein: CASSSNGLAFGQETQYF. The full variable domain, in which reference TRBV11-2 and TRBJ2-5 provide the parts outside the CDR3, is EAGVAQSPRYKIIEKRQSVAFWCNPISGHATLYWYQQILGQGPKLLIQFQNNGVVDDSQLPKDRFSAERLKGVDSTLKIQPAKLEDSAVYLCASSSNGLAFGQETQYFGPGTRLLVL.

V and J are TRBV6-4 and TRBJ1-4; 11 bases match TRBD1. CDR3 length equals 17 residues. With 2 bases clipped from V and 3 bases from J, the junction kept 5 bases outside the gene matches. Germline-derived CDR1 and CDR2 are MRHNA and SNTAGT. DNA for the CDR3: TGTGCCAGCAGTGACCGGGGACAGGGGGTAGCTAATGAAAAACTGTTTTTT. This sequence encodes CASSDRGQGVANEKLFF.

V and J are TRBV30 and TRBJ2-5, with a weak D call TRBD2 (6 bases). V shed 0 bases and J shed 5 bases, with 10 bases lying between them. The CDR3 has 13 residues. Germline V gene sequence: CDR1 GTSNPN, CDR2 SVGIG (reference sequence). CDR3 sequence: CAWSVRERETQYF. Here the CDR3 DNA reads TGTGCCTGGAGTGTACGGGAGCGGGAGACCCAGTACTTC.